This entry features one T cell receptor beta chain sequence. Its antigen is unidentified. This record belongs to a study of cytomegalovirus exposure and HLA in healthy donors. PCR primers comprised 60 Vbeta and 13 Jbeta primers. Repertoires were generated with immunoSEQ multiplex PCR, while TCRdb's copy carries only in-frame clones and drops some. The table lists 80,000 or so clones. Findings and caveats of the study: Most sequenced TCRs were rare (though some public TCRs occurred in many donors). Specific recognition of CMV antigens was confirmed in vitro for a few chains (all CMV-associated).

V was trimmed by 1 base and J by 0 bases, leaving 10 bases between them. From germline, CDR1 is SEHNR and CDR2 FQNEAQ (reference sequence). The CDR3 sequence is 15 residues long. The chain has TRBV7-9 and TRBJ2-7; D may be TRBD2 (6 bases). The receptor's source is a man aged 45-65 years in good health and CMV-seropositive. The specimen sequenced was PBMCs. The CDR3, as DNA: TGTGCCAGCAGCTTAGTTGTTAGCGGCTCCTACGAGCAGTACTTC. Protein product: CASSLVVSGSYEQYF.